This T cell receptor beta chain is drawn from a study of blood T cell repertoires in COVID-19. Study details: The cDNA or gDNA used as material had been derived from T cells, B-cell-depleted T cells, or PBMCs.

V dropped 4 bases and J dropped 7; count of bases not matched to a gene: 8. The CDR3 sequence is 15 residues long. Germline CDR1 MDHEN, CDR2 SYDVKM. Residents of about two dozen US areas, aged about 18 to 95 years, made up the participants. Clinical histories supplied by participants themselves formed the basis of cohort assignment. Authors' processing steps: Using reference gene primer amplification, nucleated cell counts were estimated. Only in-frame clones appear in the TCRdb table, and some are missing; sequencing was by immunoSEQ multiplex PCR. That table is the source of V, J and clone size, and D and trimming were worked out from the DNA. The sample has about 190,000 clones, about 81% seen once.

The chain is built from TRBV28 and TRBJ2-5; 11 positions match TRBD2. The specimen sequenced was PBMCs or T cells enriched from blood (not recorded which). The sequence derives from a woman in her twenties or thirties who had recovered from COVID-19. The CDR3 spells CASSYPGLAERTQYF. CDR3 DNA sequence: TGTGCCAGCAGTTACCCGGGACTAGCGGAGCGGACCCAGTACTTC.